This passage covers 22 T cell receptor beta chains from one sample sequenced in a study of Graves' ophthalmopathy and Graves' hyperthyroidism. RNA transcripts provided the template for amplifying TCR beta CDR3 regions. The authors performed first-round RT-PCR with HTBI primers and then a second-round multiplex PCR. TCRdb fed the multiplex PCR reads into MiXCR, producing one record per CDR3 protein. The sample consists of 200,000 to 250,000 distinct CDR3 sequences, about 47% of them appearing once. Input material: peripheral blood. The receptors come from an adult man with Graves' ophthalmopathy.

In this sample, this clonotype turned up once. This CDR3 is CASSLALNYEQYF. CDR3 in DNA: TGTGCCAGCAGCTTAGCGCTAAACTACGAGCAGTACTTC. This chain uses TRBV7-3 with TRBJ2-7, with unresolved D. This CDR3 contains 13 residues. Looked up from germline, CDR1 is SGHTA and CDR2 is FQGTGA. V was shortened by 2 bases and J by 3 bases, with 8 bases between the two germline ends.

This clonotype was seen many times. This rearrangement joins TRBV3-1 to TRBJ2-7; D possibly corresponds to TRBD2 (6 bases). The germline CDR1 and CDR2 sequences are LGHDT and YNNKEL (reference sequence). The CDR3 extends over 13 amino acids. Trimming stripped 1 base from V and 5 bases from J, with 9 bases between. The CDR3, as DNA: TGTGCCAGCAGCCAAGTGCAGCGGGACGAGCAGTACTTC. It is translated as CASSQVQRDEQYF.

The chain is built from TRBV7-9 and TRBJ1-4; tentative D call: TRBD1 (6 bases). The CDR3 spans 15 residues. The germline V and J ends were trimmed by 5 bases and 6 bases, with 16 bases remaining between them. Germline V gives CDR1 SEHNR, CDR2 FQNEAQ (reference sequence). Written as DNA, the CDR3 is TGTGCCAGCAGCCTGATACAGGGATTTCATGAAAAACTGTTTTTT. As protein: CASSLIQGFHEKLFF. Filled out from reference TRBV7-9 and TRBJ1-4, the complete variable domain reads DTGVSQNPRHKITKRGQNVTFRCDPISEHNRLYWYRQTLGQGPEFLTYFQNEAQLEKSRLLSDRFSAERPKGSFSTLEIQRTEQGDSAMYLCASSLIQGFHEKLFFGSGTQLSVL.

This chain joins TRBV4-2 and TRBJ2-6, with D unresolved. The germline V gene has CDR1 LGHNA and CDR2 YNFKEQ. V lost 3 bases, J lost 1 base, and 7 bases lay in between. There are 15 residues in the CDR3. CDR3 amino acids: CASSQAGSGANVLTF. In DNA, the CDR3 is TGTGCCAGCAGCCAGGCTGGATCTGGGGCCAACGTCCTGACTTTC.

There are a few counts of this clonotype. V is TRBV19 and J is TRBJ2-7; 7 bases are a match to TRBD2. The CDR3 sequence is 11 residues long. V was clipped by 6 bases and J by 11 bases; unmatched bases: 7. Germline CDR1 and CDR2: LNHDA and SQIVND (reference sequence). The CDR3 region has the DNA TGTGCCAGTAGGAGCGGGATGAATGAGTACTTC. It yields the protein CASRSGMNEYF.

The sample holds a few counts of this clonotype. The CDR3 DNA sequence: TGTGCCAGCAGTGCTCAGGGTGCCGGGGAGCTGTTTTTT. As protein: CASSAQGAGELFF. V and J are TRBV2 and TRBJ2-2; possible D gene TRBD1, 5 bases. CDR3 length: 13 amino acids. V was trimmed by 4 bases and J by 6 bases, leaving 9 bases between them. In germline, CDR1 is SNHLY, CDR2 FYNNEI. The full variable domain, completed using reference TRBV2 and TRBJ2-2, is EPEVTQTPSHQVTQMGQEVILRCVPISNHLYFYWYRQILGQKVEFLVSFYNNEISEKSEIFDDQFSVERPDGSNFTLKIRSTKLEDSAMYFCASSAQGAGELFFGEGSRLTVL.

This chain joins TRBV7-2 and TRBJ1-3; D unresolved. The ends were cut back, 3 bases at V and 2 bases at J, with 11 bases in the middle. Per the germline V gene, CDR1 is SGHTA and CDR2 is FQGNSA. This CDR3 region has 15 residues. The chain's CDR3 is CASSLGFGTGNTIYF. The CDR3 nucleotides read TGTGCCAGCAGCTTGGGTTTTGGGACTGGAAACACCATATATTTT.

V usage is TRBV7-6 and J usage is TRBJ1-2; possibly TRBD1 for D (6 bases). This CDR3 is built from 11 residues. Germline-derived CDR1 and CDR2 are SGHVS and FNYEAQ. Trimming stripped 4 bases from V and 7 bases from J, with 7 bases between. The DNA of the CDR3 is TGTGCCAGCAGCTCAGGGGTTGGCTACACCTTC. Residues: CASSSGVGYTF.

Details on this clonotype: Given a much more abundant clone one base away, this may be a read error. The chain links TRBV7-9 to TRBJ2-5, with D possibly matching TRBD2 (6 bases). The germline V gene encodes CDR1 SEHNR and CDR2 FQNEAQ (reference sequence). The CDR3 runs to 16 residues. V lost 3 bases, J lost 4 bases, and 18 bases lay in between. The CDR3 region has the DNA TGTGCCAGCAGCTTGGGTAGCGGTGGGGGAGCAGAGACCCAGTACTTC. Its protein is CASSLGSGGGAETQYF.

J is TRBJ1-6 and V is TRBV20-1; 7 nucleotides agree with TRBD1. Germline V CDR1 and CDR2: DFQATT, SNEGSKA (reference sequence). CDR3 length: 13 residues. The V segment lost 8 bases and the J segment 6 bases; nucleotides outside the gene matches: 7. DNA of the CDR3: TGCAGTATCGCCGGGACAGCTAATTCACCCCTCCACTTT. It encodes CSIAGTANSPLHF.

This clonotype was seen just once. This may be a read error: a much more frequent sequence differs by one nucleotide. The CDR3 nucleotides read TGTGCCACCAGCAGAGATCGACAGGGCAATGAAAAACTGTCTTTT. It specifies CATSRDRQGNEKLSF. The V call is TRBV15, the J call TRBJ1-4; 7 nucleotides align to TRBD1. This CDR3 has 15 residues. Germline CDR1 reads LNHNV; CDR2 reads YYDKDF (reference sequence).

This clonotype was detected ten times or more. The rearrangement joins TRBV15 to TRBJ1-2; TRBD1 aligns across 7 bases. V lost 3 bases and J lost 6; bases outside the gene matches: 10. Germline assignment: CDR1 LNHNV and CDR2 YYDKDF (reference sequence). The CDR3 is 15 amino acids. CDR3 loop: CATSRGDRVTNGYTF. In nucleotides, the CDR3 is TGTGCCACCAGCAGGGGAGACAGGGTCACTAATGGCTACACCTTC.

This clonotype has at least ten counts. The V call is TRBV29-1, the J call TRBJ1-2; no clear D. There are 13 residues in the CDR3. V shed 5 bases and J shed 0 bases, with 10 bases lying between them. The germline V gene encodes CDR1 SQVTM and CDR2 ANQGSEA. The CDR3 nucleotides are TGCAGCGTTCCGACTTTACCTAACTATGGCTACACCTTC. It is translated as CSVPTLPNYGYTF.

This clonotype was recorded many times. The rearrangement uses TRBV10-1 and TRBJ2-5, with D possibly TRBD2 on 5 matching bases. The V gene's germline CDR1 is WNHNN and CDR2 SYGVQD (reference sequence). Trimming took 2 bases from V and 7 from J, leaving 11 bases between them. CDR3 length: 13 residues. CDR3 bases: TGCGCCAGCAGTGAGGGAGGCGGTGGGACCCAGTACTTC. Protein product: CASSEGGGGTQYF.

This rearrangement joins TRBV5-1 to TRBJ1-5; unclear D gene. Germline V gene sequence: CDR1 SGHRS, CDR2 YFSETQ. The CDR3 consists of 12 residues. Trimming removed 6 bases from V and 11 bases from J, with 15 bases in between. The CDR3 region has the DNA TGCGCCAGCACAGACCTCGGAGGGACCCAGCATTTT. Amino acids: CASTDLGGTQHF. The complete variable domain, with remaining parts taken from reference TRBV5-1 and TRBJ1-5, reads KAGVTQTPRYLIKTRGQQVTLSCSPISGHRSVSWYQQTPGQGLQFLFEYFSETQRNKGNFPGRFSGRQFSNSRSEMNVSTLELGDSALYLCASTDLGGTQHFGDGTRLSIL.

This clonotype was observed many times. The V call is TRBV10-3, the J call TRBJ1-1; tentatively, D is TRBD1 (6 bases). CDR3 length: 14 residues. CDR1 is ENHRY and CDR2 is SYGVKD in the germline V gene. V shed 10 bases and J shed 4 bases, with 19 bases lying between them. The CDR3 DNA sequence: TGTGCCACCCTTTGGGGGGCGCAGGGCACTGAAGCTTTCTTT. This sequence encodes CATLWGAQGTEAFF.

The gene calls are TRBV7-9 and TRBJ2-5, with 14 bases identical to TRBD2. The V segment lost 5 bases and the J segment 0 bases; nucleotides outside the gene matches: 8. This CDR3 has 18 amino acids. Germline loops: CDR1 SEHNR, CDR2 FQNEAQ (reference sequence). CDR3 DNA: TGTGCCAGCAGCCCAGGGACTAGCGGGGGCTTGTACCAAGAGACCCAGTACTTC. Protein product: CASSPGTSGGLYQETQYF.

This clonotype showed up just a few times. This chain links TRBV6-5 with TRBJ1-1; D remains unclear. Germline values: CDR1 MNHEY, CDR2 SVGAGI. CDR3 length equals 14 residues. V shed 0 bases and J shed 1 base, with 6 bases lying between them. This chain's CDR3 is CASSYSAGNTEAFF. For the CDR3, the DNA is TGTGCCAGCAGTTACTCTGCCGGGAACACTGAAGCTTTCTTT.

As concerns this clonotype: A much larger clone is a single base away; this may be a read error. The chain joins TRBV10-3 to TRBJ1-2; D is ambiguous. The CDR3 sequence is 13 residues long. Looked up from germline, CDR1 is ENHRY and CDR2 is SYGVKD. The V and J ends lost 2 bases and 7 bases respectively, with 11 bases between them. CDR3 nucleotides: TGTGCCATCAGTGAGGTTCCTGAAGGTGGCTACACCTTC. The encoded protein is CAISEVPEGGYTF.

This clonotype has only a few counts. The chain recombines TRBV29-1 with TRBJ1-1, with D possibly matching TRBD1 (5 bases). The V end was cut by 6 bases, the J end by 2 bases, with 10 bases between. CDR1 is SQVTM and CDR2 is ANQGSEA in the germline V gene. The CDR3 loop spans 12 amino acids. The CDR3 DNA is TGCAGCGTCCTGGGGACTAACACTGAAGCTTTCTTT. It specifies CSVLGTNTEAFF.

This clonotype was observed a handful of times. The rearrangement links TRBV12-3 or TRBV12-4 to TRBJ1-5; D not certain. CDR3 length: 13 residues. The ends were cut back, 3 bases at V and 7 bases at J, with 10 bases in the middle. CDR3: CASSFSGSQPQHF. CDR3 nucleotides: TGTGCCAGCAGTTTCTCCGGGAGCCAGCCCCAGCATTTT.

On this clonotype itself: This may be a read error: a much more frequent sequence differs by one nucleotide. The V and J genes are TRBV4-2 and TRBJ2-5, with no clear D. Germline V CDR1 and CDR2: LGHNA, YNFKEQ. The V gene lost 6 bases and the J gene lost 4 bases, with 15 bases spanning the gap. CDR3 length equals 14 residues. CDR3 amino acids: CASSEYYSRETQYF. The CDR3, as DNA: TGTGCCAGCAGTGAATATTACAGCCGAGAGACCCAGTACTTC.